This T cell receptor (beta chain) was captured in a study of blood T cell repertoires in COVID-19. For this clone: Other DNA sequences in this sample translate to the same CDR3.

The CDR3 is 13 residues long. CDR1 is SGHRS and CDR2 is YFSETQ in the germline V gene. V was trimmed by 7 bases and J by 2 bases, leaving 12 bases between them. Categorization into cohorts depended on clinical history that participants reported. Original handling: Estimated nucleated cell counts came from reference gene primer amplification. Clones were read by immunoSEQ multiplex PCR, and TCRdb kept only the in-frame ones, dropping some. The V and J calls and clone size come from that table; D and trimming were worked out from the DNA. The sample lists approximately 300,000 clones; around 85% were seen once.

The sequence came from a woman aged 25 to 45 who had been exposed to COVID-19. Sequencing was done on a sample of PBMCs or T cells enriched from blood (not recorded which). The rearrangement joins TRBV5-1 to TRBJ1-1; D ambiguous. DNA of the CDR3: TGCGCCAGCTCGTTGACGGGAAACACTGAAGCTTTCTTT. Translation: CASSLTGNTEAFF.